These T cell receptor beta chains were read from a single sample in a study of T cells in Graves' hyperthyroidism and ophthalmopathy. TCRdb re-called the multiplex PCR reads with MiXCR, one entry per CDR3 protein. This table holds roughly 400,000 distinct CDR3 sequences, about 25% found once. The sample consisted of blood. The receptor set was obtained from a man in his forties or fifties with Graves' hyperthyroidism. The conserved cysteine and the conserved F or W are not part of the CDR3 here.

CDR3aa: ASSSTGGMSGANVLT
j_gene: TRBJ2-6
len: 15
v_gene: TRBV12-3/TRBV12-4

CDR3aa: ASSWGGVRTQY
j_gene: TRBJ2-5
len: 11
v_gene: TRBV12-3/TRBV12-4

CDR3aa: ASSFQTGGSTNSPLH
j_gene: TRBJ1-6
len: 15
v_gene: TRBV28

CDR3aa: ASSARPGPREDNSPLH
j_gene: TRBJ1-6
len: 16
v_gene: TRBV9

CDR3aa: SARGYTDTQY
j_gene: TRBJ2-3
len: 10
v_gene: TRBV20-1

CDR3aa: ASSETGGHQPQH
j_gene: TRBJ1-5
len: 12
v_gene: TRBV2

CDR3aa: ASSLRSDGMNTEAF
j_gene: TRBJ1-1
len: 14
v_gene: TRBV5-1

CDR3aa: ASSLLAAPTDTQY
j_gene: TRBJ2-3
len: 13
v_gene: TRBV19

CDR3aa: ASSLDSGRNEQF
j_gene: TRBJ2-1
len: 12
v_gene: TRBV12-3/TRBV12-4

CDR3aa: ASSRDNLWSYEQY
j_gene: TRBJ2-7
len: 13
v_gene: TRBV12-3/TRBV12-4

CDR3aa: ASSLYGRGTEAF
j_gene: TRBJ1-1
len: 12
v_gene: TRBV5-1

CDR3aa: ATGFWGDYNEQF
j_gene: TRBJ2-1
len: 12
v_gene: TRBV6-1

CDR3aa: ASSSPIRNTEAF
j_gene: TRBJ1-1
len: 12
v_gene: TRBV27

CDR3aa: ASSLDRDEQF
j_gene: TRBJ2-1
len: 10
v_gene: TRBV2

CDR3aa: ASRPTVRATGELF
j_gene: TRBJ2-2
len: 13
v_gene: TRBV6-2/TRBV6-3

CDR3aa: ASSLGGIGRAYEQY
j_gene: TRBJ2-7
len: 14
v_gene: TRBV7-9

CDR3aa: ASSRGLGQGAYEQY
j_gene: TRBJ2-7
len: 14
v_gene: TRBV28

CDR3aa: SVRTGLNTGELF
j_gene: TRBJ2-2
len: 12
v_gene: TRBV20-1

CDR3aa: SASGPRNTEAF
j_gene: TRBJ1-1
len: 11
v_gene: TRBV20-1

CDR3aa: ASSRAGGTYNEQF
j_gene: TRBJ2-1
len: 13
v_gene: TRBV6-2/TRBV6-3

CDR3aa: ASSEALGPQETQY
j_gene: TRBJ2-5
len: 13
v_gene: TRBV2

CDR3aa: AISESGGGYEQY
j_gene: TRBJ2-7
len: 12
v_gene: TRBV10-3

CDR3aa: ASSLDGATDTQY
j_gene: TRBJ2-3
len: 12
v_gene: TRBV5-1

CDR3aa: ASRWQGNTKAF
j_gene: TRBJ1-1
len: 11
v_gene: TRBV25-1

CDR3aa: ASSLPQARNTEAF
j_gene: TRBJ1-1
len: 13
v_gene: TRBV5-1

CDR3aa: AWSTRDDLGSPLH
j_gene: TRBJ1-6
len: 13
v_gene: TRBV30

CDR3aa: ASSFTRTARETQY
j_gene: TRBJ2-5
len: 13
v_gene: TRBV7-9

CDR3aa: ATDRDGYEQY
j_gene: TRBJ2-7
len: 10
v_gene: TRBV10-3

CDR3aa: ASSSNGNTEAF
j_gene: TRBJ1-1
len: 11
v_gene: TRBV5-1

CDR3aa: ASSRQSGNQPQH
j_gene: TRBJ1-5
len: 12
v_gene: TRBV7-6

CDR3aa: ASSAEGGSYGYT
j_gene: TRBJ1-2
len: 12
v_gene: TRBV6-1

CDR3aa: ASSSSTGTDTQY
j_gene: TRBJ2-3
len: 12
v_gene: TRBV7-3

CDR3aa: ASSPLGLAETQY
j_gene: TRBJ2-5
len: 12
v_gene: TRBV27

CDR3aa: ASSREGAGGPGELF
j_gene: TRBJ2-2
len: 14
v_gene: TRBV5-1

CDR3aa: ASSSSGITYEQY
j_gene: TRBJ2-7
len: 12
v_gene: TRBV19

CDR3aa: ASSLFASGKGTQY
j_gene: TRBJ2-5
len: 13
v_gene: TRBV27

CDR3aa: ASSTGQGNYGYT
j_gene: TRBJ1-2
len: 12
v_gene: TRBV28

CDR3aa: ASSMQDYGYT
j_gene: TRBJ1-2
len: 10
v_gene: TRBV19

CDR3aa: ASSSRQLAEQETQY
j_gene: TRBJ2-5
len: 14
v_gene: TRBV12-3/TRBV12-4

CDR3aa: ASSPGLRGETQY
j_gene: TRBJ2-5
len: 12
v_gene: TRBV19

CDR3aa: ASSVAPDPYMEQF
j_gene: TRBJ2-1
len: 13
v_gene: TRBV9

CDR3aa: ASSWTGAGTDTQY
j_gene: TRBJ2-3
len: 13
v_gene: TRBV12-3/TRBV12-4

CDR3aa: ASSYSRNEQF
j_gene: TRBJ2-1
len: 10
v_gene: TRBV6-9

CDR3aa: ASSQEGLLPPYEQY
j_gene: TRBJ2-7
len: 14
v_gene: TRBV4-1

CDR3aa: ASSSSWGVNEQF
j_gene: TRBJ2-1
len: 12
v_gene: TRBV12-3/TRBV12-4

CDR3aa: ASSESGGQQETQY
j_gene: TRBJ2-5
len: 13
v_gene: TRBV6-1

CDR3aa: ASTTSLVEVNTEAF
j_gene: TRBJ1-1
len: 14
v_gene: TRBV3-1

CDR3aa: ASSPLRTGGTMVEQY
j_gene: TRBJ2-7
len: 15
v_gene: TRBV18

CDR3aa: ASSYAGSNTEAF
j_gene: TRBJ1-1
len: 12
v_gene: TRBV6-2/TRBV6-3

CDR3aa: ASSYGAGASYEQY
j_gene: TRBJ2-7
len: 13
v_gene: TRBV6-5

CDR3aa: ASSFRTGGYNEQF
j_gene: TRBJ2-1
len: 13
v_gene: TRBV3-1

CDR3aa: ASSSSQLAYEQY
j_gene: TRBJ2-7
len: 12
v_gene: TRBV7-2

CDR3aa: AWSPGLAGVHEQY
j_gene: TRBJ2-7
len: 13
v_gene: TRBV30

CDR3aa: SARTGSSYEQY
j_gene: TRBJ2-7
len: 11
v_gene: TRBV20-1

CDR3aa: ASIRENEAF
j_gene: TRBJ1-1
len: 9
v_gene: TRBV6-1